This TCR beta chain was recovered during a study of T cell changes during pregnancy in multiple sclerosis. Libraries were prepared by immunoSEQ multiplex PCR; TCRdb keeps only in-frame clonotypes and omits some of them. The sample comprises tens of thousands of clones, 94% of which are singletons, and about 0.14% rests with the top ten. The CDR3 is 15 residues long. J lost 6 bases, V lost 6 bases, and 10 bases had no gene match. Germline V lookup: CDR1 MNHEY, CDR2 SMNVEV (reference sequence). The receptor's source is a female donor with multiple sclerosis, enrolled in a pregnancy study. The sequences come from CD4+ T cells from peripheral blood mononuclear cells, collected after pregnancy. The chain has TRBV27 and TRBJ1-5; 8 bases are shared with TRBD1. The DNA for the CDR3 is TGTGCCAGCAGCCCTAACAGGGGGTTGCGTCAGCCCCAGCATTTT. This gives the protein CASSPNRGLRQPQHF.